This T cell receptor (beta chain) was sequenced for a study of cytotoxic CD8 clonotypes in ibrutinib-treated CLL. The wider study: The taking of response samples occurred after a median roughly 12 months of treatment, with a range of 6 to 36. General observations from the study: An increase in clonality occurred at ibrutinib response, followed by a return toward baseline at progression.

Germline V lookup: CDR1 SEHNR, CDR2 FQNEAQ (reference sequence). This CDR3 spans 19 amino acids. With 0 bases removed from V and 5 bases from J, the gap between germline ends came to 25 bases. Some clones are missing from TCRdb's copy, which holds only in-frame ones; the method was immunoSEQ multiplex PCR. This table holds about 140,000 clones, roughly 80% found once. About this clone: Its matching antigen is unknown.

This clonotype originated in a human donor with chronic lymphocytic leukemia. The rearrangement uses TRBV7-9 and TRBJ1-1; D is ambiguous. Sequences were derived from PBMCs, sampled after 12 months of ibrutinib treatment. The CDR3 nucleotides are TGTGCCAGCAGCTTAGCGATTAACCCAGCCTCGGCGGGGTGGACTGAAGCTTTCTTT. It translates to CASSLAINPASAGWTEAFF.